This entry is about one T cell receptor beta chain. Its antigen is undetermined. The donors were in the approximately 120-subject validation cohort; that cohort was separate from the roughly 700-subject first cohort. This sample is drawn from a study of cytomegalovirus exposure and HLA in healthy donors. Study summary: The approximately 120 validation repertoires and the approximately 700 first-cohort repertoires shared a platform, a later analysis reported. Study results and limitations: In vitro, a few CMV-associated chains proved specific for CMV antigens.

The assay was immunoSEQ multiplex PCR, and TCRdb's table has in-frame clones only and misses some. This sample has some 170,000 clones, with approximately 88% found just once. The CDR3 covers 14 residues. Germline loops: CDR1 MNHEY, CDR2 SMNVEV (reference sequence). The V and J ends lost 7 bases and 6 bases, in that order; junction bases with no gene match: 9. The sequenced sample was PBMCs. V and J are TRBV27 and TRBJ2-1, with 7 positions matching TRBD2. This clonotype originated in a man aged 25-45 years in good health and CMV-seropositive. Here the CDR3 DNA reads TGTGCCAGCATCTGGCGGGAGCATGGCAATGAGCAGTTCTTC. This gives the protein CASIWREHGNEQFF.